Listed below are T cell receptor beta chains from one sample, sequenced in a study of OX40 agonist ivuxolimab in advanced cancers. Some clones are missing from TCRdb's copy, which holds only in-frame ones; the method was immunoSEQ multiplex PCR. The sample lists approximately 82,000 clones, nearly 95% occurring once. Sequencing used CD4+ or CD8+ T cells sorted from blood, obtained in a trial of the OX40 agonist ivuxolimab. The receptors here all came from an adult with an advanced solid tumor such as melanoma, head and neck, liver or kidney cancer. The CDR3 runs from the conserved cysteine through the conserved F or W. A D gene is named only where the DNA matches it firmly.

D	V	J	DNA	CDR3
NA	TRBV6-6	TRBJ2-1	TGTGCCAGCAGTCAACTCCTCGGCAATGAGCAGTTCTTC	CASSQLLGNEQFF
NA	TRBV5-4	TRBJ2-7	TGTGCCAGCAGCTTGCACAGCCTCTCCTACGAGCAGTACTTC	CASSLHSLSYEQYF
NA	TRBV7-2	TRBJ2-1	TGTGCCAGCAGCAGCCCCTACCCCCCCTCCTACAATGAGCAGTTCTTC	CASSSPYPPSYNEQFF
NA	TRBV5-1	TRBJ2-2	TGCGCCAGCAGCTTGGGAGAGGGGCGAAGCGCGAACACCGGGGAGCTGTTTTTT	CASSLGEGRSANTGELFF
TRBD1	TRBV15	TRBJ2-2	TGTGCCACCAGCGGGTACAGGGGAAACACCGGGGAGCTGTTTTTT	CATSGYRGNTGELFF
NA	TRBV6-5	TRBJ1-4	TGTGCCAGCAGTTACGCGGGGGTTAGAACTAATGAAAAACTGTTTTTT	CASSYAGVRTNEKLFF
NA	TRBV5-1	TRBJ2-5	TGCGCCAGCAGCTTGGGTGGAAAAGAGACCCAGTACTTC	CASSLGGKETQYF
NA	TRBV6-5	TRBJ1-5	TGTGCCAGCAGTTACGGAGGCAATCAGCCCCAGCATTTT	CASSYGGNQPQHF
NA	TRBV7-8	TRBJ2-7	TGTGCCAGCAGCTTGGTTGGGGGCCTTTCCTACGAGCAGTACTTC	CASSLVGGLSYEQYF
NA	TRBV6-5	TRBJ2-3	TGTGCCAGCAGTTACCGGGGCACAGATACGCAGTATTTT	CASSYRGTDTQYF
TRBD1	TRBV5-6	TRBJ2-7	TGTGCCAGCCAACAGGGGTCCCACGAGCAGTACTTC	CASQQGSHEQYF
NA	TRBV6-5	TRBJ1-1	TGTGCCAGCAGTTACTCGGAGAACACTGAAGCTTTCTTT	CASSYSENTEAFF
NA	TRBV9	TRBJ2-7	TGTGCCAGCAGCCCCAGTATGACGGGACAAAGCGCCTACGAGCAGTACTTC	CASSPSMTGQSAYEQYF
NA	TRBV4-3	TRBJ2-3	TGCGCCAGCAGCCAGGAGCTAGGAGATACGCAGTATTTT	CASSQELGDTQYF
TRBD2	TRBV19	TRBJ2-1	TGTGCCAGTACGCGGGGGAGCTCCTACAATGAGCAGTTCTTC	CASTRGSSYNEQFF
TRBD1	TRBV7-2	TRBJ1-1	TGTGCCAGCAGCTTAACGGACAGGGCGAACACTGAAGCTTTCTTT	CASSLTDRANTEAFF
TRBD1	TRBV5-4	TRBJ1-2	TGTGCCAGCAGCTTCTGGACAGGGAACTATGGCTACACCTTC	CASSFWTGNYGYTF
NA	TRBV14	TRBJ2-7	TGTGCCAGCAGCTCCTCTGCGCCTTGGGGACACTCCCACGAGCAGTACTTC	CASSSSAPWGHSHEQYF
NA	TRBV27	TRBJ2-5	TGTGCCAGCGGTAACAACCAAGAGACCCAGTACTTC	CASGNNQETQYF
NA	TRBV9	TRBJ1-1	TGTGCCAGCAGCGTGGGGGTTACTGAAGCTTTCTTT	CASSVGVTEAFF
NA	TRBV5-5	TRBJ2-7	TGTGCCAGCAGCTTCGGGGGAAGATACGAGCAGTACTTC	CASSFGGRYEQYF
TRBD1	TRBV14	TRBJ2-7	TGTGCCAGCAGCCAGCCTAGGACAGGCAACTACGAGCAGTACTTC	CASSQPRTGNYEQYF
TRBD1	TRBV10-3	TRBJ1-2	TGTGCCATCAGTGACCCGGGACAGGTCTATGGCTACACCTTC	CAISDPGQVYGYTF